This TCR beta chain stems from a study of cytomegalovirus exposure and HLA in healthy donors. Study-level points and caveats: Diagnosis of cytomegalovirus status made by the classifier reportedly showed high specificity and sensitivity. Confirmation in vitro established that three CMV-associated chains were specific for CMV antigens. Researchers catalogued around 150 TCR beta chains as cytomegalovirus-associated. Later, an analysis found that TCR clusters from the first cohort tended to co-occur in the roughly 130 validation repertoires.

V shed 3 bases and J 3 bases; nucleotides not matched to a gene: 5. The germline CDR1 and CDR2 sequences are SGHNT and YENEEA. There are 15 residues in the CDR3. Sequencing was performed with immunoSEQ multiplex PCR; in TCRdb, only in-frame clones are kept and a portion is missing. In the table there are more than 95,000 clones, about nine tenths of which are singletons. Notes on this clone: Its antigen is not identified.

This TCR came from a woman under 30 in good health and CMV-seronegative. The rearrangement joins TRBV11-3 to TRBJ2-7; 10 bases match TRBD2. Sample: PBMCs. The CDR3 nucleotides read TGTGCCAGCAGCTTTAGACTAGCGGGTGGCTACGAGCAGTACTTC. It encodes CASSFRLAGGYEQYF.